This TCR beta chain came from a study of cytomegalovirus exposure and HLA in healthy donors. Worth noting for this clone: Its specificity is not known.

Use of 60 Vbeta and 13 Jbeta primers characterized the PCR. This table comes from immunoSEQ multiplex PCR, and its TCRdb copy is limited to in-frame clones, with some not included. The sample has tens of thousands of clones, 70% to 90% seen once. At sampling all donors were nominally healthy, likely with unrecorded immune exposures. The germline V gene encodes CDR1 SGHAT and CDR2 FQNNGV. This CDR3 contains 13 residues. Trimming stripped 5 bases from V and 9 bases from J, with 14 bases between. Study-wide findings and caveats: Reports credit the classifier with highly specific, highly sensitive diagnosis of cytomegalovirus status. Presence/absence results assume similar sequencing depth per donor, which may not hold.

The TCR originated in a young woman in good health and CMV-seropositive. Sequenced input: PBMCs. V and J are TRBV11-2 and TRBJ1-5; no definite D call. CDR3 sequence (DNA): TGTGCCAGCAGCGGCGAGGGCCTAGGGCCCCAGCATTTT. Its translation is CASSGEGLGPQHF.